Below, 24 T cell receptor beta chains from the same sample are listed, as sequenced in a study (dated by TCRdb to between 2014 and 2016). Libraries were made using multiplex PCR. Data came from an Ion Torrent PGM. In the roughly 22-patient analysis, TRBV12-4/TRBJ1-2 clonotypes were amplified using adaptor-ligated barcode primers. TCRdb reprocessing: public reads trimmed at Q25 with fastp, clones called with MiXCR, in-frame beta chains kept. Identical CDR3 protein sequences are pooled into one entry, listed with their most common genes and DNA. A total of about 450 distinct CDR3 sequences appear in this sample, more than 20% of them only once. The ten largest make up 27% of the sample. Tregs were isolated as CD4+CD25+CD127-/low cells. Sequencing used tumor-infiltrating Tregs sorted from the breast tumor. The receptors were sampled from a female donor with breast cancer.

The chain uses TRBV12-3 or TRBV12-4 and TRBJ1-2; the D is unclear. V was pared by 5 bases and J by 4 bases, with 11 bases between. The CDR3 extends over 13 amino acids. This CDR3 is CASSPVNSYGYTF. The CDR3 coding sequence is TGTGCCAGCAGTCCCGTTAACAGCTATGGCTACACCTTC.

This clonotype was counted once. This chain joins TRBV12-3 or TRBV12-4 and TRBJ1-2, with 7 bases aligning to TRBD1. With V trimmed by 4 bases and J by 10 bases, 9 bases remained unmatched. The CDR3 covers 13 residues. CDR3 sequence reads: CASSSHTGTVYTF. CDR3 nucleotides: TGTGCCAGCAGTTCTCACACCGGGACAGTCTACACCTTC.

Within the sample, this clonotype is large. CDR3 protein: CASSFGQAYGYTF. The CDR3 coding sequence is TGTGCCAGCAGTTTCGGACAGGCCTATGGCTACACCTTC. V usage is TRBV12-3 or TRBV12-4 and J usage is TRBJ1-2; TRBD1 agrees at 7 bases. V trimming: 3 bases; J trimming: 4 bases; junction bases outside the gene matches: 2. The CDR3 contains 13 residues.

This clonotype was seen a few times. V gene TRBV12-3 or TRBV12-4 combines with J gene TRBJ1-2; TRBD1 agrees at 7 bases. This CDR3 is 14 amino acids long. Trimming at V came to 6 bases and at J to 6 bases, leaving 10 bases not matched to a gene. This CDR3 reads CASSPGTAIHGYTF. DNA for the CDR3: TGTGCCAGCAGCCCCGGGACAGCTATCCATGGCTACACCTTC.

This clonotype rates as large. The chain uses TRBV12-3 or TRBV12-4 and TRBJ1-2; TRBD1 aligns across 9 bases. V gave up 6 bases and J gave up 7 bases; unmatched junction bases: 6. The CDR3 is 13 amino acids. CDR3 DNA: TGTGCCAGCAGCACGGGACAGGGTGGTGGCTACACCTTC. Amino acid sequence: CASSTGQGGGYTF.

This clonotype is large (0.1 to 1%) by share. DNA for the CDR3: TGTGCCAGCAGTACAGGGTATGGCTACACCTTC. Its translation: CASSTGYGYTF. The rearrangement links TRBV12-3 or TRBV12-4 to TRBJ1-2; tentative D call: TRBD1 (6 bases). The CDR3 has 11 amino acids. Trimming took 5 bases from V and 5 from J, leaving 6 bases between them.

By proportion, this clonotype is large (0.1 to 1%). The V and J genes are TRBV12-3 or TRBV12-4 and TRBJ1-2, with D hard to call. V was clipped by 6 bases and J by 0 bases, with 5 bases between them. This CDR3 spans 12 amino acids. CDR3 sequence reads: CASSAANYGYTF. The CDR3 coding sequence is TGTGCCAGCAGCGCTGCTAACTATGGCTACACCTTC.

This clonotype was detected only once. The chain is built from TRBV12-3 or TRBV12-4 and TRBJ1-2, with unresolved D. This CDR3 has 11 residues. The germline V and J ends were trimmed by 7 bases and 4 bases, with 7 bases remaining between them. Here the CDR3 reads CASKGRYGYTF. The CDR3 DNA is TGTGCCAGCAAGGGCCGCTATGGCTACACCTTC.

This clonotype was detected only a few times. The chain employs TRBV12-3 or TRBV12-4 and TRBJ1-2; 9 bases line up with TRBD1. J lost 8 bases, V lost 4 bases, and 8 bases had no gene match. The CDR3 extends over 14 amino acids. The CDR3, as DNA: TGTGCCAGCAGTTCGACGGGACAGGGCGGCGGCTACACCTTC. Translating it yields CASSSTGQGGGYTF.

There are a few counts of this clonotype. The J gene is TRBJ1-2, the V gene TRBV12-3 or TRBV12-4, with 9 bases identical to TRBD1. The CDR3 runs 14 residues. The J segment lost 3 bases and the V segment lost 6 bases, leaving 5 bases of the junction unmatched. CDR3 bases: TGTGCCAGCAGCCCCGGACAGGGGTACTATGGCTACACCTTC. Translation: CASSPGQGYYGYTF.

By share, this clonotype counts as medium-sized. The rearrangement uses TRBV12-3 or TRBV12-4 and TRBJ1-2; D not resolved. The length of the CDR3 is 16 residues. The V end lost 2 bases, the J end lost 6 bases, and 19 bases lay between the germline ends. The CDR3 DNA reads TGTGCCAGCAGTTTAAGAGAATGGGGAGGAGAGCATGGCTACACCTTC. Its translation is CASSLREWGGEHGYTF.

This clonotype was seen repeatedly, ten times or more. The chain combines TRBV12-3 or TRBV12-4 with TRBJ1-2; a weak D match, TRBD1 (5 bases). With 3 bases removed from V and 2 bases from J, the gap between germline ends came to 7 bases. This CDR3 has 13 amino acids. The chain's CDR3 is CASSLSGNYGYTF. In nucleotides, the CDR3 is TGTGCCAGCAGTTTGTCAGGGAACTATGGCTACACCTTC.

This clonotype is deemed large. The chain uses TRBV12-3 or TRBV12-4 and TRBJ1-2, with 7 nucleotides matching TRBD1. CDR3 length equals 15 residues. Unmatched junction bases numbered 12, after V lost 5 bases and J lost 6 bases. CDR3 DNA sequence: TGTGCCAGCAGTCGAACCGGGACAGCTATCCATGGCTACACCTTC. Its translation is CASSRTGTAIHGYTF.

This chain joins TRBV12-3 or TRBV12-4 and TRBJ1-2; a weak D match, TRBD1 (6 bases). Trimming shortened V by 5 bases and J by 7 bases, and 14 bases separated the two germline ends. This CDR3 is built from 13 residues. CDR3 DNA: TGTGCCAGCAGTCGAACCGGGACATCTGGCTACACCTTC. Encoded protein: CASSRTGTSGYTF.

The gene calls are TRBV12-3 or TRBV12-4 and TRBJ1-2, with TRBD1 matching over 7 bases. Trimming cost V 2 bases and J 7 bases; bases outside gene matches: 10. This CDR3 comprises 15 residues. In DNA, the CDR3 is TGTGCCAGCAGTTTACCCCGACAGGGCGCGGTTGGCTACACCTTC. Encoded protein: CASSLPRQGAVGYTF.

This clonotype was found many times. The rearrangement uses TRBV12-3 or TRBV12-4 and TRBJ1-2, with 7 bases identical to TRBD1. J was trimmed by 6 bases and V by 2 bases; bases with no gene match: 9. The CDR3 contains 15 residues. The chain's CDR3 is CASSLRDRELDGYTF. CDR3 DNA: TGTGCCAGCAGTTTACGTGACAGGGAGCTGGATGGCTACACCTTC.

The chain combines TRBV12-3 or TRBV12-4 with TRBJ1-2, with TRBD1 as a possible D gene (6 bases). V dropped 2 bases and J dropped 6 bases, with 16 bases sitting between them. There are 15 residues in the CDR3. CDR3 nucleotide sequence: TGTGCCAGCAGTTTACGTGACAGGAGGTTGGATGGCTACACCTTC. This gives the protein CASSLRDRRLDGYTF.

The rearrangement joins TRBV12-3 or TRBV12-4 to TRBJ1-2; D possibly corresponds to TRBD1 (6 bases). This CDR3 has 14 residues. Trimming stripped 3 bases from V and 10 bases from J, with 18 bases between. The CDR3: CASSFNRVSYNYTF. DNA of the CDR3: TGTGCCAGCAGTTTTAACAGGGTTTCGTATAACTACACCTTC.

This clonotype was counted ten times or more. V gene TRBV12-3 or TRBV12-4 combines with J gene TRBJ1-2; TRBD1 matches 7 bases. Losses at the gene ends were 6 bases for V and 8 bases for J; bases not matched to a gene: 12. This CDR3 comprises 14 residues. This CDR3 is CASSPDREPEGYTF. In nucleotides, the CDR3 is TGTGCCAGCAGCCCAGACAGGGAGCCGGAGGGCTACACCTTC.

Points on this clonotype: At one end, the junction sequence differs from germline, possibly due to a read error. The chain combines TRBV12-3 or TRBV12-4 with TRBJ1-2; D remains unclear. The CDR3 is 15 residues long. CDR3 sequence: CASSYESASNYGYTF. The CDR3 nucleotides are TGTGCCAGCAGTTATGAGTCCGCCTCTAACTATGGCTACACATTC.

This clonotype was observed a handful of times. The V and J genes are TRBV12-3 or TRBV12-4 and TRBJ1-2, with D possibly matching TRBD1 (6 bases). Trimming pared 6 bases from V and 6 bases from J, leaving 20 bases between. The CDR3 is made up of 15 amino acids. CDR3: CASSSMMGDRHGYTF. DNA of the CDR3: TGTGCCAGCAGCTCGATGATGGGTGACAGGCATGGCTACACCTTC.

This clonotype was counted only a few times. This chain connects TRBV12-3 or TRBV12-4 to TRBJ1-2; TRBD1 matches 9 bases. Trimming at V came to 5 bases and at J to 7 bases, leaving 11 bases not matched to a gene. This CDR3 comprises 15 residues. For the CDR3, the DNA is TGTGCCAGCAGTCTCGGGACAGGGCCAAGGGGTGGCTACACCTTC. Translation: CASSLGTGPRGGYTF.

This clonotype is termed large. The chain's CDR3 is CASSLLSQGNGYTF. The CDR3, as DNA: TGTGCCAGCAGTTTGCTGTCGCAGGGGAATGGCTACACCTTC. The chain carries TRBV12-3 or TRBV12-4 and TRBJ1-2; D possibly corresponds to TRBD1 (6 bases). The ends were cut back, 3 bases at V and 6 bases at J, with 14 bases in the middle. The CDR3 runs 14 residues.

This clonotype is large by share. The rearrangement links TRBV12-3 or TRBV12-4 to TRBJ1-2; D call uncertain. The ends were cut back, 3 bases at V and 8 bases at J, with 7 bases in the middle. There are 11 residues in the CDR3. The CDR3 nucleotides are TGTGCCAGCAGTTTCGGGAGCGGCTACACCTTC. Translated, it gives CASSFGSGYTF.